The present T cell receptor (beta chain) was sequenced within a study of blood T cell repertoires in COVID-19. Some clones are missing from TCRdb's copy, which holds only in-frame ones; the method was immunoSEQ multiplex PCR. The profile shows about 260,000 clones, roughly four fifths of them singletons. Note on this clone: The junction does not match germline at one end; this may be a read error.

The CDR3 totals 17 residues. CDR1 is SGHRS, CDR2 YFSETQ, per germline. Everyone who took part was about 18 to 89 years old, and they came from about 25 US areas. Participants' reported clinical history set cohort assignment. The origin of this receptor is a man younger than 40 with acute COVID-19. V gene TRBV5-1 combines with J gene TRBJ2-1, with TRBD2 matching over 7 bases. Sequencing used PBMCs or T cells enriched from blood (not recorded which). The CDR3 DNA reads TGTGCCAGCAGCTTGGTGTCTAGCGGAAGCTCCTACAATGAGCAGTTCTTC. Its protein product is CASSLVSSGSSYNEQFF.